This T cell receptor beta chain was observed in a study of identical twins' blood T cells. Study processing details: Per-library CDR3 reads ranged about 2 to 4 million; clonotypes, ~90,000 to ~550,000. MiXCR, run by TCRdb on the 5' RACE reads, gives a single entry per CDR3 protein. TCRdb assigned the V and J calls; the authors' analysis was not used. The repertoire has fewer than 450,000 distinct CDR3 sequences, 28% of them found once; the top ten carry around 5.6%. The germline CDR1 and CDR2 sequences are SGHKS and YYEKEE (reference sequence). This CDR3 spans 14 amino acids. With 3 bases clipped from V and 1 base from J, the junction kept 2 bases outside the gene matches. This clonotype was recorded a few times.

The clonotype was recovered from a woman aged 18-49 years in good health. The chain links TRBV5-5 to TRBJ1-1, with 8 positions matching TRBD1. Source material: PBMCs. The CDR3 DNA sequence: TGTGCCAGCAGCTCAGGGGGCACGAACACTGAAGCTTTCTTT. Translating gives CASSSGGTNTEAFF.